The 28 T cell receptor beta chains presented below share a single source sample, sequenced in a study of beta chain features in type 1 diabetes. What was sequenced were expressed TCRB transcripts, since all of the isolated RNA had been reverse transcribed. Some clones are missing from TCRdb's copy, which holds only in-frame ones; the method was immunoSEQ multiplex PCR. There are 300,000 or so clones in the sample; 14% occur only once, and about 0.017% lies in the top ten. Findings and limits, study-wide: Type 1 diabetes patients had TCRB CDR3s that were shorter (moderately but significantly so) in all four CD4+ subsets.

These TCRs are of unknown antigen specificity. Sequencing input: naive CD4+ T cells from blood. The origin of the receptors is a man aged 30 to 45 with type 1 diabetes.

V and J are TRBV4-2 and TRBJ2-7; 9 bases fit TRBD1. V lost 1 base, J lost 7 bases, and 11 bases stayed unmatched. Germline-derived CDR1 and CDR2 are LGHNA and YNFKEQ. The CDR3 has 16 residues. CDR3 in DNA: TGTGCCAGCAGCCAAGCCACGGGACAGGGCGTTCGGGAGCAGTACTTC. Protein product: CASSQATGQGVREQYF.

The chain uses TRBV2 and TRBJ2-4; 9 bases fit TRBD2. The CDR3 covers 14 residues. Losses at the gene ends were 7 bases for V and 3 bases for J; bases not matched to a gene: 4. Germline V gene sequence: CDR1 SNHLY, CDR2 FYNNEI. The CDR3: CASTVAGDKNIQYF. The CDR3, as DNA: TGTGCCAGCACTGTAGCGGGAGACAAAAACATTCAGTACTTC.

This clone has only a few counts. Additional DNA sequences in this sample encode the identical CDR3. The J gene is TRBJ1-2, the V gene TRBV9, with D possibly TRBD1 on 6 matching bases. The CDR3 length is 14 residues. Germline CDR1 reads SGDLS; CDR2 reads YYNGEE. Deletions cut 0 bases from V and 5 bases from J, with 11 bases between. CDR3 bases: TGTGCCAGCAGCGTAGCCGGGGGGCCTTATGGCTACACCTTC. This translates into CASSVAGGPYGYTF. The full variable domain, its missing parts supplied by reference TRBV9 and TRBJ1-2, is DSGVTQTPKHLITATGQRVTLRCSPRSGDLSVYWYQQSLDQGLQFLIQYYNGEERAKGNILERFSAQQFPDLHSELNLSSLELGDSALYFCASSVAGGPYGYTFGSGTRLTVV.

The rearrangement links TRBV7-2 to TRBJ2-6, with 8 bases fitting TRBD1. CDR3 length equals 15 residues. V was pared by 5 bases and J by 2 bases, with 2 bases of the junction left unmatched. Germline loops: CDR1 SGHTA, CDR2 FQGNSA. In nucleotides, the CDR3 is TGTGCCAGCAGCCTGGACAGGGCTGGGGCCAACGTCCTGACTTTC. Its translation: CASSLDRAGANVLTF.

This clone was counted only a few times. The V gene is TRBV7-2, the J gene TRBJ2-7; 7 positions match TRBD1. Germline V gene data show CDR1 as SGHTA and CDR2 as FQGNSA. This CDR3 contains 13 residues. The ends lost 7 bases at V and 3 bases at J; junction bases unmatched: 6. This CDR3 is CASNDRVNYEQYF. CDR3 DNA sequence: TGTGCCAGCAACGACAGGGTAAACTACGAGCAGTACTTC.

The table lists this clone with a count of one. The chain employs TRBV11-2 and TRBJ2-2; 9 positions match TRBD2. The CDR3 runs to 16 residues. V shed 7 bases, J shed 5 bases, and the junction held 11 bases outside the gene matches. From germline, CDR1 is SGHAT and CDR2 FQNNGV. The CDR3 here is CASTPIGSGRTGELFF. The DNA of the CDR3 is TGTGCCAGCACCCCTATCGGGAGCGGGAGGACCGGGGAGCTGTTTTTT.

CDR3 sequence reads: CASTPSPGGRGETQYF. For the CDR3, the DNA is TGTGCCAGCACCCCATCGCCTGGCGGGAGAGGAGAGACCCAGTACTTC. The V and J genes are TRBV28 and TRBJ2-5, with 7 bases that match TRBD2. The ends lost 7 bases at V and 4 bases at J; junction bases unmatched: 15. Germline V gene lookup returns CDR1 MDHEN and CDR2 SYDVKM. This CDR3 has 16 amino acids.

The CDR3 loop is CAWSAGGPGEQYF. The CDR3 bases are TGTGCCTGGTCCGCGGGGGGCCCGGGTGAGCAGTACTTC. The chain recombines TRBV30 with TRBJ2-7; 8 bases map to TRBD2. This CDR3 comprises 13 residues. CDR1 is GTSNPN, CDR2 SVGIG, per germline (reference sequence). The J segment lost 7 bases and the V segment lost 5 bases, leaving 10 bases of the junction unmatched. Based on the CDR3 plus reference TRBV30 and TRBJ2-7, the full variable domain is SQTIHQWPATLVQPVGSPLSLECTVEGTSNPNLYWYRQAAGRGLQLLFYSVGIGQISSEVPQNLSASRPQDRQFILSSKKLLLSDSGFYLCAWSAGGPGEQYFGPGTRLTVT.

This clone has more than one count but fewer than ten. The chain recombines TRBV28 with TRBJ2-7; D not resolved. V lost 6 bases and J 3 bases, leaving 15 bases between the germline ends. The germline CDR1 and CDR2 sequences are MDHEN and SYDVKM. The length of the CDR3 is 14 residues. CDR3 region: CASSPPPGLYEQYF. For the CDR3, the DNA is TGTGCCAGCAGCCCACCCCCAGGCCTCTACGAGCAGTACTTC.

The V call is TRBV9, the J call TRBJ1-1; TRBD1 matches at 7 bases. Trimming at V came to 1 base and at J to 0 bases, leaving 6 bases not matched to a gene. CDR1 and CDR2 from the germline V gene are SGDLS and YYNGEE. This CDR3 is 16 amino acids long. The CDR3, as DNA: TGTGCCAGCAGCGTAAGAGGGGGCCTGCTGAACACTGAAGCTTTCTTT. This sequence encodes CASSVRGGLLNTEAFF.

The chain recombines TRBV5-6 with TRBJ2-7, with a possible D match to TRBD1 (6 bases). V was cut by 4 bases and J by 8 bases, with 13 bases left in between. Germline V gene sequence: CDR1 SGHDT, CDR2 YYEEEE. CDR3 length: 12 amino acids. CDR3 protein: CASSEGTLKQYF. CDR3 nucleotides: TGTGCCAGCAGCGAGGGGACACTTAAGCAGTACTTC.

The chain has TRBV4-1 and TRBJ2-1, with D possibly being TRBD2 (5 bases). Germline assignment: CDR1 MGHRA and CDR2 YSYEKL. The CDR3 loop spans 16 amino acids. The V gene lost 1 base and the J gene lost 0 bases, with 10 bases spanning the gap. The CDR3 DNA reads as TGCGCCAGCAGCCAAGGGACTTTAAGCTCCTACAATGAGCAGTTCTTC. As protein: CASSQGTLSSYNEQFF.

The sample holds a few counts of this clone. The V call is TRBV7-3, the J call TRBJ2-6; possible D gene TRBD1, 5 bases. Per the germline V gene, CDR1 is SGHTA and CDR2 is FQGTGA. CDR3 length: 18 amino acids. V lost 4 bases and J 0 bases, leaving 16 bases between the germline ends. CDR3: CASSSKKGFGSGANVLTF. DNA of the CDR3: TGTGCCAGCAGCTCCAAAAAGGGGTTCGGCTCTGGGGCCAACGTCCTGACTTTC.

V usage is TRBV27 and J usage is TRBJ2-3; 11 nucleotides align to TRBD2. This CDR3 spans 17 amino acids. The germline CDR1 and CDR2 sequences are MNHEY and SMNVEV (reference sequence). Losses at the gene ends were 5 bases for V and 0 bases for J; bases not matched to a gene: 7. The CDR3 spells CASSKRLAGWSTDTQYF. CDR3 sequence (DNA): TGTGCCAGCAGTAAGAGACTAGCGGGATGGAGCACAGATACGCAGTATTTT.

This clone was counted a few times. This chain joins TRBV7-2 and TRBJ2-7, with D perhaps TRBD1 (6 bases). The CDR3 spans 15 residues. Trimming pared 2 bases from V and 1 base from J, leaving 12 bases between. CDR1 SGHTA and CDR2 FQGNSA come from the germline V gene. CDR3 sequence: CASSLIPGVSYEQYF. The CDR3, as DNA: TGTGCCAGCAGCTTAATTCCAGGGGTTTCCTACGAGCAGTACTTC.

The chain is built from TRBV28 and TRBJ1-5; 7 bases align to TRBD1. Looked up from germline, CDR1 is MDHEN and CDR2 is SYDVKM. The CDR3 totals 17 residues. V gave up 2 bases and J gave up 3 bases; unmatched junction bases: 10. The CDR3 region is CASSLNAWTGANQPQHF. The CDR3 coding sequence is TGTGCCAGCAGTTTAAACGCCTGGACAGGCGCCAATCAGCCCCAGCATTTT.

The chain couples TRBV6-5 to TRBJ2-7, with D perhaps matching TRBD1 (6 bases). CDR3 length equals 14 residues. The germline V and J ends were trimmed by 2 bases and 4 bases, with 12 bases remaining between them. Germline V lookup: CDR1 MNHEY, CDR2 SVGAGI. CDR3 in amino acids: CASSYGPGEYEQYF. The CDR3 coding sequence is TGTGCCAGCAGTTACGGCCCAGGGGAGTACGAGCAGTACTTC.

This chain joins TRBV4-2 and TRBJ2-7; 9 positions agree with TRBD1. CDR1 and CDR2 from the germline V gene are LGHNA and YNFKEQ. The CDR3 has 16 residues. V shed 4 bases and J 4 bases; nucleotides not matched to a gene: 11. The CDR3 coding sequence is TGTGCCAGCAGCCTACTAAAAGGGACAGGGACTTACGAGCAGTACTTC. Its protein product is CASSLLKGTGTYEQYF.

The chain joins TRBV7-2 to TRBJ1-1; TRBD1 aligns across 11 bases. CDR1 is SGHTA, CDR2 FQGNSA, per germline. This CDR3 comprises 16 residues. V shed 5 bases and J 1 base; nucleotides not matched to a gene: 6. The CDR3 here is CASSLGQGAGNTEAFF. Here the CDR3 DNA reads TGTGCCAGCAGCCTAGGACAGGGGGCGGGGAACACTGAAGCTTTCTTT.

The rearrangement uses TRBV28 and TRBJ2-7; possibly TRBD1 for D (6 bases). The CDR3 loop spans 13 amino acids. The V end was cut by 2 bases, the J end by 5 bases, with 10 bases between. In germline, CDR1 is MDHEN, CDR2 SYDVKM. CDR3 nucleotides: TGTGCCAGCAGTTTAACGGACAGAAACGAGCAGTACTTC. Translating it yields CASSLTDRNEQYF.

The rearrangement joins TRBV9 to TRBJ1-1; no definite D call. The CDR3 totals 15 residues. Germline CDR1 SGDLS, CDR2 YYNGEE. Trimming shortened V by 4 bases and J by 4 bases, and 17 bases separated the two germline ends. The CDR3 loop is CASSRFHAAGTEAFF. The CDR3 region has the DNA TGTGCCAGCAGCCGCTTTCACGCGGCGGGCACTGAAGCTTTCTTT.

In its sample, this clone was seen a few times. The chain uses TRBV18 and TRBJ2-5; 8 positions match TRBD2. In germline, CDR1 is KGHSH, CDR2 LQKENI. Trimming took 4 bases from V and 7 from J; bases not matched to a gene: 8. The CDR3 consists of 14 residues. The CDR3 is CASSLSSGGRTQYF. The CDR3 bases are TGTGCCAGCTCACTCTCAAGCGGGGGCAGGACCCAGTACTTC.

The chain recombines TRBV5-4 with TRBJ1-2; TRBD1 aligns across 10 bases. Germline CDR1 reads SGHNT; CDR2 reads YYREEE (reference sequence). This CDR3 is built from 18 residues. The trim removed 3 bases at V and 6 bases at J, leaving 17 bases unmatched. The CDR3 reads CASSSAPGQGTRMHGYTF. The CDR3 DNA sequence: TGTGCCAGCAGCTCAGCACCGGGACAGGGGACTCGGATGCATGGCTACACCTTC.

Only a few counts were recorded for this clone. The chain couples TRBV15 to TRBJ2-1; maybe TRBD2 (6 bases). The CDR3 runs 17 residues. Germline-derived CDR1 and CDR2 are LNHNV and YYDKDF (reference sequence). Trimming removed 1 base from V and 1 base from J, with 14 bases in between. This CDR3 is CATSRAAGSTSYNEQFF. The CDR3 DNA is TGTGCCACCAGCAGAGCAGCGGGCTCAACTTCCTACAATGAGCAGTTCTTC.

The rearrangement links TRBV4-3 to TRBJ2-3; 14 nucleotides match TRBD2. Unmatched junction bases numbered 21, after V lost 4 bases and J lost 9 bases. The germline V gene encodes CDR1 LGHNA and CDR2 YSLEER. The CDR3 is made up of 20 amino acids. CDR3 sequence reads: CASSLDRRLAGGRISDTQYF. The CDR3, as DNA: TGCGCCAGCAGCCTAGACAGGCGACTAGCGGGAGGGCGAATCAGCGACACGCAGTATTTT.

This clone has just a few counts. This chain joins TRBV28 and TRBJ2-1; 8 bases align to TRBD2. This CDR3 has 14 residues. V gave up 7 bases and J gave up 5 bases; unmatched junction bases: 7. Germline-derived CDR1 and CDR2 are MDHEN and SYDVKM. The CDR3 reads CASTRSGINNEQFF. The CDR3 nucleotides are TGTGCCAGCACGCGTAGCGGGATCAACAATGAGCAGTTCTTC. The whole variable domain, remainder taken from reference TRBV28 and TRBJ2-1, is DVKVTQSSRYLVKRTGEKVFLECVQDMDHENMFWYRQDPGLGLRLIYFSYDVKMKEKGDIPEGYSVSREKKERFSLILESASTNQTSMYLCASTRSGINNEQFFGPGTRLTVL.

The chain employs TRBV4-1 and TRBJ1-1; D might be TRBD1 (5 bases). Germline V lookup: CDR1 MGHRA, CDR2 YSYEKL. The V gene lost 0 bases and the J gene lost 0 bases, with 17 bases spanning the gap. This CDR3 spans 18 amino acids. This CDR3 is CASSQEVLTRGVNTEAFF. CDR3 bases: TGCGCCAGCAGCCAAGAGGTACTGACACGGGGGGTGAACACTGAAGCTTTCTTT.

The chain couples TRBV27 to TRBJ1-2, with D tentatively TRBD1 (5 bases). Germline V CDR1 and CDR2: MNHEY, SMNVEV (reference sequence). Deletions cut 5 bases from V and 2 bases from J, with 15 bases between. CDR3 size: 15 residues. Here the CDR3 reads CASSPVPGGNYGYTF. The DNA for the CDR3 is TGTGCCAGCAGTCCCGTCCCCGGGGGGAACTATGGCTACACCTTC.